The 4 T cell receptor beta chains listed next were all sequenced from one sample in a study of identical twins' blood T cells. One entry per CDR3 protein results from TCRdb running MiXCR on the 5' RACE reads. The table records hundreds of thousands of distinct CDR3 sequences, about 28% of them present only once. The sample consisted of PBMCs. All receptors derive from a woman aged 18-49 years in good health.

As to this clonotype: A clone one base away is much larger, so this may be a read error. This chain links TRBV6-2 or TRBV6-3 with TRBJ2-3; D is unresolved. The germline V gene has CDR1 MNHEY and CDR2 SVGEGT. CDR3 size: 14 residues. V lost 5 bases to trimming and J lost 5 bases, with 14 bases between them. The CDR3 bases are TGTGCCAGCAGTCACAGCGTGGCGGTAGATACGCAGTATTTT. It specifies CASSHSVAVDTQYF.

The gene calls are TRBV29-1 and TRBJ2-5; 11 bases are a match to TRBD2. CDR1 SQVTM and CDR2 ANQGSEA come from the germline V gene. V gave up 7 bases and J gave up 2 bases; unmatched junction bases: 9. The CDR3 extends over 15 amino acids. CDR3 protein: CSGLGLAEVQETQYF. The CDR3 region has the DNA TGCAGCGGCTTGGGACTAGCGGAAGTACAAGAGACCCAGTACTTC. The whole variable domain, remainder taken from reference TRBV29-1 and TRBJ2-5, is SAVISQKPSRDICQRGTSLTIQCQVDSQVTMMFWYRQQPGQSLTLIATANQGSEATYESGFVIDKFPISRPNLTFSTLTVSNMSPEDSSIYLCSGLGLAEVQETQYFGPGTRLLVL.

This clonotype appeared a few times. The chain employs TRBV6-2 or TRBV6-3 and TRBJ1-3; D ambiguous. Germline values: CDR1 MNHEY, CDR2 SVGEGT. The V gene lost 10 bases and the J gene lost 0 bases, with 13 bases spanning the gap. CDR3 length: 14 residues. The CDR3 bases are TGTGCCACCGCCCGACCGAGCTCTGGAAACACCATATATTTT. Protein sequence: CATARPSSGNTIYF.

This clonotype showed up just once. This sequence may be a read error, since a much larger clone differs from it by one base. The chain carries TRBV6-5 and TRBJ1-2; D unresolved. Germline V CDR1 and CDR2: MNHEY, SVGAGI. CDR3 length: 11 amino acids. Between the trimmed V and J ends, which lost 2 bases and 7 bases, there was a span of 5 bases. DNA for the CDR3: TGTGCCAGCAGTTACGGGGTTGGCTACACCTTC. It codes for CASSYGVGYTF.